This TCR beta chain was obtained from a study of blood T cell repertoires in COVID-19. Trimming removed 4 bases at V and 9 bases at J, with 16 bases between. Germline V gene lookup returns CDR1 SGHVS and CDR2 FNYEAQ. The CDR3 runs to 14 residues. Using immunoSEQ multiplex PCR, the repertoire was profiled, and TCRdb retains in-frame clones only, with some absent. The sample yields 95,000 to 110,000 clones, about four fifths seen once. The source is a man aged 55 to 70 with acute or convalescent COVID-19. The specimen was peripheral blood. The rearrangement links TRBV7-6 to TRBJ1-3; TRBD1 might be the D (5 bases). The CDR3 bases are TGTGCCAGCAGCTCTTTTTCCCACGGGGGCACCATATATTTT. Its translation is CASSSFSHGGTIYF.